This is a list of T cell receptor beta chains from one sample in a study of blood T cell repertoires in COVID-19. The assay was immunoSEQ multiplex PCR, and TCRdb's table has in-frame clones only and misses some. Among about 26,000 clones listed, around 92% were seen once. Source material: peripheral blood. Source of these receptors: a human donor in a cohort sampled during active COVID-19. Both conserved end residues are part of each CDR3. Fields, in order: CDR3 length, V gene, clone size, J gene, D gene, CDR3 protein, CDR3 DNA. The D gene is left open where the match is weak. Some rows mark clone size as missing; the rest say once, few, many or name a class of expanded clone.

16,TRBV5-5,-,TRBJ1-3,-,CASSPQGTFSGNTIYF,TGTGCCAGCAGCCCGCAAGGGACATTCTCTGGAAACACCATATATTTT
14,TRBV5-1,-,TRBJ1-3,-,CASSPWGGGNTIYF,TGCGCCAGCAGCCCGTGGGGAGGTGGAAACACCATATATTTT
14,TRBV28,-,TRBJ1-4,TRBD1,CASRAGQGAEKLFF,TGTGCCAGCAGGGCGGGACAGGGAGCTGAAAAACTGTTTTTT
14,TRBV28,-,TRBJ1-6,TRBD1,CASSFGDSNSPLHF,TGTGCCAGCAGTTTTGGGGACAGTAATTCACCCCTCCACTTT
15,TRBV25-1,-,TRBJ1-6,TRBD1,CASSESGTVKSPLHF,TGTGCCAGCAGTGAATCGGGGACAGTTAAGTCACCCCTCCACTTT
13,TRBV6-5,-,TRBJ2-3,TRBD1,CASRPGGPDTQYF,TGTGCCAGCAGACCAGGGGGCCCAGATACGCAGTATTTT
15,TRBV4-1,-,TRBJ1-1,-,CASSQDPVRGLWAFF,TGCGCCAGCAGCCAAGATCCCGTCCGCGGCCTGTGGGCTTTCTTT
13,TRBV12-3/TRBV12-4,-,TRBJ1-5,-,CASSLGGGQPQHF,TGTGCCAGCAGTTTAGGCGGGGGTCAGCCCCAGCATTTT
13,TRBV29-1,-,TRBJ1-1,-,CSAAGGGRTEAFF,TGCAGCGCCGCCGGGGGCGGGAGGACTGAAGCTTTCTTT
14,TRBV29-1,-,TRBJ2-3,TRBD2,CSVAGGARADTQYF,TGCAGCGTTGCCGGGGGGGCCAGAGCAGATACGCAGTATTTT
14,TRBV7-9,-,TRBJ1-6,-,CASSFAGGNSPLHF,TGTGCCAGCAGTTTCGCAGGAGGAAATTCACCCCTCCACTTT
14,TRBV5-1,-,TRBJ2-7,-,CASSSPGINYEQYF,TGCGCCAGCAGCTCCCCAGGGATTAACTACGAGCAGTACTTC
22,TRBV7-8,few,TRBJ2-6,-,CASSLARRGGGGTYSGANVLTF,TGTGCCAGCAGCTTAGCGCGGAGGGGGGGTGGTGGAACCTACTCTGGGGCCAACGTCCTGACTTTC
15,TRBV6-5,once,TRBJ2-1,-,CASSASLGLYNEQFF,TGTGCCAGCAGCGCCTCATTGGGCCTCTACAATGAGCAGTTCTTC
13,TRBV29-1,-,TRBJ2-1,-,CSVEPAAYNEQFF,TGCAGCGTTGAACCCGCAGCCTACAATGAGCAGTTCTTC
15,TRBV7-2,-,TRBJ2-3,TRBD2,CASSLSSGGTDTQYF,TGTGCCAGCAGCCTCTCTAGCGGAGGCACAGATACGCAGTATTTT
14,TRBV7-8,-,TRBJ2-7,-,CASSLPRVHGEQYF,TGTGCCAGCAGCTTACCCAGGGTTCATGGAGAGCAGTACTTC
14,TRBV19,-,TRBJ2-5,TRBD1,CASRDRGQQETQYF,TGTGCCTCCCGGGACAGGGGTCAACAAGAGACCCAGTACTTC
17,TRBV5-1,-,TRBJ2-3,TRBD1,CASSFPDRGEVRDTQYF,TGCGCCAGCAGCTTCCCCGACAGGGGGGAGGTCCGGGATACGCAGTATTTT
14,TRBV19,-,TRBJ1-5,-,CASSIRGNYQPQHF,TGTGCCAGTAGTATCAGGGGAAACTATCAGCCCCAGCATTTT
14,TRBV5-1,-,TRBJ1-2,-,CASSLRSVNYGYTF,TGCGCCAGCAGCTTGCGTTCGGTTAACTATGGCTACACCTTC
12,TRBV3-1/TRBV3-2,-,TRBJ1-4,-,CASSQDNFKLFF,TGTGCCAGCAGCCAAGATAACTTCAAACTGTTTTTT
17,TRBV7-9,-,TRBJ1-1,-,CASQANLVGFMNTEAFF,TGTGCCAGCCAAGCCAACCTCGTGGGCTTCATGAACACTGAAGCTTTCTTT
13,TRBV6-5,-,TRBJ2-7,TRBD2,CASRRLASYEQYF,TGTGCCAGCAGAAGACTAGCCTCCTACGAGCAGTACTTC
14,TRBV4-2,-,TRBJ1-1,-,CASSQLTGTTEAFF,TGTGCCAGCAGCCAATTGACAGGCACCACTGAAGCTTTCTTT
18,TRBV3-1/TRBV3-2,-,TRBJ1-4,-,CASSQVARSTGHNEKLFF,TGTGCCAGCAGCCAAGTTGCCCGATCGACAGGACATAATGAAAAACTGTTTTTT
17,TRBV7-9,-,TRBJ1-2,TRBD1,CASSLGQALPASYGYTF,TGTGCCAGCAGCTTGGGACAGGCCTTACCTGCTAGCTATGGCTACACCTTC
15,TRBV6-5,-,TRBJ1-1,TRBD1,CASSTGTGRGTEAFF,TGTGCCAGCAGCACCGGGACAGGGAGAGGCACTGAAGCTTTCTTT
14,TRBV5-1,-,TRBJ1-2,TRBD1,CASSTGTGPYGYTF,TGCGCCAGCAGCACCGGGACAGGACCCTATGGCTACACCTTC
15,TRBV19,-,TRBJ1-3,-,CASSADTSSGNTIYF,TGTGCCAGTAGTGCAGACACGAGCTCTGGAAACACCATATATTTT
15,TRBV10-1,once,TRBJ2-3,TRBD1,CASSGVGQGSDTQYF,TGCGCCAGCAGTGGAGTCGGACAGGGATCAGATACGCAGTATTTT
11,TRBV7-9,-,TRBJ2-1,-,CASSLLGEQFF,TGTGCCAGCAGCTTACTCGGTGAGCAGTTCTTC
13,TRBV7-8,-,TRBJ1-1,-,CASSPTAWAEAFF,TGTGCCAGCAGCCCGACAGCTTGGGCTGAAGCTTTCTTT
12,TRBV7-8,once,TRBJ1-2,-,CASSLSRDGYTF,TGTGCCAGCAGCTTATCTCGGGATGGCTACACCTTC
17,TRBV6-1,-,TRBJ2-2,TRBD2,CASSEFGSGGPPGELFF,TGTGCCAGCAGTGAATTCGGCAGCGGGGGTCCGCCCGGGGAGCTGTTTTTT
15,TRBV19,-,TRBJ2-7,-,CASSKARDYEYEQYF,TGTGCCAGTAGTAAAGCTAGAGATTACGAGTACGAGCAGTACTTC
13,TRBV2,-,TRBJ2-7,TRBD1,CASRDRTAYEQYF,TGTGCCAGCAGGGACAGGACTGCCTACGAGCAGTACTTC
13,TRBV18,-,TRBJ1-2,-,CASSPPQGYGYTF,TGTGCCAGCTCACCACCGCAGGGCTATGGCTACACCTTC
15,TRBV25-1,-,TRBJ2-5,TRBD2,CASKAGAETQETQYF,TGTGCCAGCAAAGCGGGGGCAGAGACCCAAGAGACCCAGTACTTC
14,TRBV19,-,TRBJ1-5,-,CASSIGQSYQPQHF,TGTGCCAGTAGTATCGGACAGTCCTATCAGCCCCAGCATTTT
17,TRBV4-2,-,TRBJ1-1,TRBD1,CASSHNRDRDMNTEAFF,TGTGCCAGCAGCCACAACCGGGACAGGGACATGAACACTGAAGCTTTCTTT
15,TRBV15,-,TRBJ2-3,TRBD1,CATSRVWDREDTQYF,TGTGCCACCAGCAGAGTTTGGGACAGGGAAGATACGCAGTATTTT
16,TRBV9,-,TRBJ2-5,TRBD1,CASSVSGQGIGETQYF,TGTGCCAGCAGCGTTTCCGGACAGGGGATCGGGGAGACCCAGTACTTC
12,TRBV10-3,-,TRBJ2-2,-,CAIVVDSGELFF,TGTGCCATCGTCGTAGACTCCGGGGAGCTGTTTTTT
16,TRBV19,-,TRBJ2-2,TRBD2,CASSMRLAGNTGELFF,TGTGCCAGTAGTATGCGTCTAGCGGGGAACACCGGGGAGCTGTTTTTT
12,TRBV28,-,TRBJ1-4,-,CASSLLHEKLFF,TGTGCCAGCAGTTTACTCCATGAAAAACTGTTTTTT